Below, 5 T cell receptor beta chains from the same sample are listed, as sequenced in a study of blood T cell repertoires in COVID-19. Measured with immunoSEQ multiplex PCR; TCRdb has only the in-frame clones, and not every one. The sample lists over 200,000 clones; 70% to 90% were seen once. The sequenced sample consisted of PBMCs or T cells enriched from blood (not recorded which). These receptors were collected from a woman aged 50 to 65 who had recovered from COVID-19.

The CDR3 nucleotides read TGTGCCAGCAGCTATACTCGGGGGGAGCTGTTTTTT. Its protein is CASSYTRGELFF. The chain links TRBV28 to TRBJ2-2; no firm D call. There are 12 residues in the CDR3. Trimming took 6 bases from V and 8 from J, leaving 10 bases between them. Germline V gene sequence: CDR1 MDHEN, CDR2 SYDVKM.

The table lists this clone with a count of one. The genes are TRBV19 and TRBJ2-7, with TRBD2 as a possible D gene (5 bases). The germline V gene encodes CDR1 LNHDA and CDR2 SQIVND (reference sequence). The length of the CDR3 is 15 residues. The V end was cut by 7 bases, the J end by 0 bases, with 16 bases between. CDR3 bases: TGTGCCAGTACCATGGAGGCTGGAAGCTCCTACGAGCAGTACTTC. This gives the protein CASTMEAGSSYEQYF.

The V and J genes are TRBV28 and TRBJ1-6; 9 nucleotides align to TRBD1. CDR1 MDHEN and CDR2 SYDVKM come from the germline V gene. The V gene end was trimmed by 7 bases and the J gene end by 5 bases; junction bases not matched to a gene: 3. There are 14 residues in the CDR3. The DNA for the CDR3 is TGTGCCAGCAAAGGACAGGGGCATAATTCACCCCTCCACTTT. Amino acid sequence: CASKGQGHNSPLHF.

The gene calls are TRBV7-3 and TRBJ2-1, with 13 bases matching TRBD2. With 7 bases clipped from V and 7 bases from J, the junction kept 7 bases outside the gene matches. The CDR3 runs to 15 residues. The germline V gene encodes CDR1 SGHTA and CDR2 FQGTGA. The CDR3 nucleotides read TGTGCCAGCACCCCGGGACTAGCGGGGTTAAATGAGCAGTTCTTC. It translates to CASTPGLAGLNEQFF.

This chain joins TRBV12-1 and TRBJ2-7; TRBD2, the D gene given by the table, was not confirmed from the DNA. TRBV12-1 corresponds to a pseudogene. The CDR3 totals 14 residues. CDR3 loop: CASSLGRGLGEQYF. CDR3 nucleotide sequence: TGTGCCAGCAGCTTGGGGCGGGGTCTCGGCGAGCAGTACTTC.